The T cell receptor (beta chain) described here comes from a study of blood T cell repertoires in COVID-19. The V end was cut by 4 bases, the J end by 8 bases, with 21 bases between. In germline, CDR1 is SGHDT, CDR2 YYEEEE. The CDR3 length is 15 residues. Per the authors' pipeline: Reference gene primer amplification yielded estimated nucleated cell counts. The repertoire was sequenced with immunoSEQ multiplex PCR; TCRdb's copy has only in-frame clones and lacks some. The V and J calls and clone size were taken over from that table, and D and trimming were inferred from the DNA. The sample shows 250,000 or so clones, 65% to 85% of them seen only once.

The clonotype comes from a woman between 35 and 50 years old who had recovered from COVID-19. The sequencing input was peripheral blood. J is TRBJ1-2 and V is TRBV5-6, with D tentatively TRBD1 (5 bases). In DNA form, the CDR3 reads TGTGCCAGCAGCCAAGGGGTCCAGATCGGCTGGGGCTACACCTTC. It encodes CASSQGVQIGWGYTF.